These 18 T cell receptor beta chains were sequenced from one sample in a study of OX40 agonist ivuxolimab in advanced cancers. Assay used: immunoSEQ multiplex PCR; TCRdb lists only in-frame clones, some missing. The sample holds about 150,000 clones, 90% seen once. The source material was CD4+ or CD8+ T cells sorted from blood, sampled in a trial of the OX40 agonist ivuxolimab. These receptor sequences come from an adult with an advanced solid tumor such as melanoma, head and neck, liver or kidney cancer.

In this sample, this clone turned up a few times. This rearrangement joins TRBV11-3 to TRBJ2-2, with D possibly matching TRBD1 (5 bases). CDR3 size: 14 residues. The V end was cut by 4 bases, the J end by 6 bases, with 12 bases between. Germline V gene data show CDR1 as SGHNT and CDR2 as YENEEA. The CDR3 nucleotides read TGTGCCAGCAGCTCCCGACAGACCTCCGGGGAGCTGTTTTTT. Translation: CASSSRQTSGELFF.

The CDR3 nucleotides are TGTGCCAGCAGGGGGGCGCAAAGGAATGGCTACACCTTC. Its translation: CASRGAQRNGYTF. The gene calls are TRBV28 and TRBJ1-2, with D possibly being TRBD1 (6 bases). This CDR3 has 13 amino acids. V was trimmed by 6 bases and J by 6 bases, leaving 14 bases between them. Germline CDR1 is MDHEN and CDR2 is SYDVKM.

The chain combines TRBV12-5 with TRBJ2-1; 8 nucleotides agree with TRBD1. Germline CDR1 LGHNT, CDR2 FRNRAP. V dropped 2 bases and J dropped 1; count of bases not matched to a gene: 10. The CDR3 consists of 18 residues. The DNA for the CDR3 is TGTGCTAGTGGTTTGTGGACAGGGAGCGGAGGGTCCTACAATGAGCAGTTCTTC. Translated: CASGLWTGSGGSYNEQFF.

The chain combines TRBV5-1 with TRBJ1-4; 8 positions agree with TRBD1. The trim removed 3 bases at V and 0 bases at J, leaving 4 bases unmatched. This CDR3 is 16 amino acids long. Germline CDR1 and CDR2: SGHRS and YFSETQ. CDR3 residues: CASSSQGAATNEKLFF. Here the CDR3 DNA reads TGCGCCAGCAGCTCCCAGGGGGCGGCAACTAATGAAAAACTGTTTTTT. Together with reference TRBV5-1 and TRBJ1-4, the CDR3 gives the full variable domain: KAGVTQTPRYLIKTRGQQVTLSCSPISGHRSVSWYQQTPGQGLQFLFEYFSETQRNKGNFPGRFSGRQFSNSRSEMNVSTLELGDSALYLCASSSQGAATNEKLFFGSGTQLSVL.

This chain uses TRBV29-1 with TRBJ2-1; TRBD1 agrees at 9 bases. After removal of 3 bases from V and 9 bases from J, the junction contained 9 bases not matched to a gene. CDR1 SQVTM and CDR2 ANQGSEA come from the germline V gene. This CDR3 spans 14 amino acids. The DNA for the CDR3 is TGCAGCGTTGATTTCTACGGGACAGGGACTGAGCAGTTCTTC. Translating gives CSVDFYGTGTEQFF.

The CDR3 sequence: CASSLRRVKDQYF. CDR3 sequence (DNA): TGCGCCAGCAGCCTGAGGAGGGTTAAGGACCAGTACTTC. The chain is built from TRBV5-1 and TRBJ2-5, with TRBD2 as a possible D gene (6 bases). The germline V and J ends were trimmed by 4 bases and 10 bases, with 17 bases remaining between them. This CDR3 has 13 amino acids. Germline-derived CDR1 and CDR2 are SGHRS and YFSETQ. Full variable domain (remainder filled in from reference TRBV5-1 and TRBJ2-5): KAGVTQTPRYLIKTRGQQVTLSCSPISGHRSVSWYQQTPGQGLQFLFEYFSETQRNKGNFPGRFSGRQFSNSRSEMNVSTLELGDSALYLCASSLRRVKDQYFGPGTRLLVL.

The genes are TRBV28 and TRBJ2-1; 11 nucleotides agree with TRBD2. Unmatched junction bases numbered 8, after V lost 5 bases and J lost 2 bases. The CDR3 loop spans 17 amino acids. Germline CDR1 reads MDHEN; CDR2 reads SYDVKM. Here the CDR3 DNA reads TGTGCCAGCAGTCTCCCTTTAGCGGGAGGGCCCTACAATGAGCAGTTCTTC. Its translation: CASSLPLAGGPYNEQFF.

The chain joins TRBV6-5 to TRBJ2-7; D possibly corresponds to TRBD2 (6 bases). Trimming stripped 5 bases from V and 3 bases from J, with 14 bases between. This CDR3 is built from 14 residues. CDR1 and CDR2 from the germline V gene are MNHEY and SVGAGI. The CDR3, as DNA: TGTGCCAGCAGTCCCTGGGAGCGGGTCTACGAGCAGTACTTC. Protein product: CASSPWERVYEQYF.

The genes are TRBV18 and TRBJ2-7; 9 nucleotides line up with TRBD1. Per germline, CDR1 KGHSH and CDR2 LQKENI. V gave up 4 bases and J gave up 1 base; unmatched junction bases: 5. There are 15 residues in the CDR3. CDR3 residues: CASSRRDRESYEQYF. As DNA, the CDR3 is TGTGCCAGCTCACGGCGGGACAGGGAATCCTACGAGCAGTACTTC.

The DNA for the CDR3 is TGTGCCAGCGGGGGGGGTCCGATGGATACGCAGTATTTT. Translated, it gives CASGGGPMDTQYF. The gene calls are TRBV9 and TRBJ2-3, with 7 bases identical to TRBD2. The germline V gene has CDR1 SGDLS and CDR2 YYNGEE. The CDR3 is 13 amino acids. J was trimmed by 6 bases and V by 7 bases; bases with no gene match: 8.

The V and J genes are TRBV7-3 and TRBJ2-3; no firm D call. CDR1 is SGHTA, CDR2 FQGTGA, per germline. V was clipped by 6 bases and J by 3 bases, with 16 bases between them. CDR3 size: 15 residues. The CDR3 loop reads CASSYLQQRTDTQYF. Here the CDR3 DNA reads TGTGCCAGCAGTTACCTACAACAACGGACAGATACGCAGTATTTT.

The chain has TRBV2 and TRBJ1-5; 11 bases line up with TRBD1. The V and J ends lost 6 bases and 7 bases, in that order; junction bases with no gene match: 5. The CDR3 runs to 14 residues. The germline V gene encodes CDR1 SNHLY and CDR2 FYNNEI. The CDR3 reads CASSSGQGAQPQHF. The CDR3 nucleotides read TGTGCCAGCAGCTCAGGACAGGGGGCACAGCCCCAGCATTTT.

V gene TRBV2 combines with J gene TRBJ2-1; no reliable D call. Germline CDR1 SNHLY, CDR2 FYNNEI. V was shortened by 8 bases and J by 0 bases, with 11 bases between the two germline ends. The CDR3 loop spans 14 amino acids. CDR3 in DNA: TGTGCCAGCGCCGGATTAGTCTCCTACAATGAGCAGTTCTTC. Residues: CASAGLVSYNEQFF.

V usage is TRBV7-3 and J usage is TRBJ2-2, with a possible D match to TRBD1 (5 bases). Trimming left V 5 bases short and J 6 bases short, with 13 bases between. This CDR3 spans 14 amino acids. Germline V gene lookup returns CDR1 SGHTA and CDR2 FQGTGA. The CDR3 region is CASSQSRESGELFF. The CDR3 DNA reads as TGTGCCAGCAGCCAATCCAGGGAATCCGGGGAGCTGTTTTTT.

The chain carries TRBV28 and TRBJ1-2; D unresolved. This CDR3 is 12 amino acids long. V lost 8 bases, J lost 1 base, and 8 bases lay in between. Germline loops: CDR1 MDHEN, CDR2 SYDVKM. As DNA, the CDR3 is TGTGCCAGCCGCAAGGGTAACTATGGCTACACCTTC. It specifies CASRKGNYGYTF.

This clone occurred a few times. The chain couples TRBV5-1 to TRBJ1-4, with D possibly TRBD1 on 5 matching bases. The germline V gene encodes CDR1 SGHRS and CDR2 YFSETQ. The ends were cut back, 6 bases at V and 5 bases at J, with 14 bases in the middle. The CDR3 is 14 residues long. CDR3 sequence reads: CASTTGGPNEKLFF. In nucleotides, the CDR3 is TGCGCCAGCACTACTGGGGGACCCAATGAAAAACTGTTTTTT.

The chain employs TRBV28 and TRBJ1-5, with 9 bases that match TRBD1. V lost 5 bases to trimming and J lost 4 bases; unmatched junction nucleotides: 6. CDR3 length equals 15 residues. Germline values: CDR1 MDHEN, CDR2 SYDVKM. The CDR3 DNA sequence: TGTGCCAGCAGTCCACAACAGGGGGCGAATCAGCCCCAGCATTTT. Amino acids: CASSPQQGANQPQHF.

This clone was detected only once. The chain carries TRBV27 and TRBJ1-2; 7 bases match TRBD1. Per the germline V gene, CDR1 is MNHEY and CDR2 is SMNVEV (reference sequence). The CDR3 consists of 17 residues. V lost 5 bases and J lost 0; bases outside the gene matches: 12. The CDR3 coding sequence is TGTGCCAGCAGTCCCCTGCCGGGGGACAGTCCTAACTATGGCTACACCTTC. Translation gives CASSPLPGDSPNYGYTF.